These 6 T cell receptor beta chains originate from one sample sequenced in a study of blood T cell repertoires in COVID-19 (dated by TCRdb to between 2020 and 2021). Library method: the immunoSEQ multiplex PCR assay. Sourced from immuneACCESS, this table was stored by TCRdb with only in-frame sequences that have V and J called. A share of the clones is absent; for the studies checked, an unresolved V gene accounts for under half, and the remainder has no known explanation. The sample contains roughly 120,000 clones, 86% of them found a single time. The ten largest clones capture over 4.5% of the sample. Material: peripheral blood. The receptors shown here come from a human donor in a cohort sampled during active COVID-19.

This clone was counted once. V is TRBV18 and J is TRBJ2-4; TRBD1 agrees at 7 bases. The ends lost 6 bases at V and 7 bases at J; junction bases unmatched: 9. Germline V gene data show CDR1 as KGHSH and CDR2 as LQKENI. The CDR3 consists of 14 residues. DNA of the CDR3: TGTGCCAGCTCGGCCACAGGGGCCCTGAACATTCAGTACTTC. Protein sequence: CASSATGALNIQYF.

This clone came up once. This chain connects TRBV5-1 to TRBJ2-7, with unresolved D. Germline V gene lookup returns CDR1 SGHRS and CDR2 YFSETQ. Trimming took 2 bases from V and 2 from J, leaving 8 bases between them. This CDR3 spans 13 amino acids. The CDR3 DNA reads as TGCGCCAGCAGCTTTGAGATCGCCTACGAGCAGTACTTC. It specifies CASSFEIAYEQYF.

This chain links TRBV6-5 with TRBJ2-3, with D possibly matching TRBD2 (6 bases). V gave up 8 bases and J gave up 2 bases, with 14 bases separating them. CDR1 and CDR2 (germline): MNHEY, SVGAGI. The CDR3 is 14 residues long. CDR3 in amino acids: CASHNPGLTDTQYF. DNA for the CDR3: TGTGCCAGCCATAACCCGGGACTCACAGATACGCAGTATTTT.

Details on this clone: At one of its ends the junction is not consistent with the germline gene, which may arise from a read error. The CDR3 loop is CSARDLGVMVF. The CDR3 bases are TGCAGTGCTAGAGATCTCGGGGTAATGGTCTTC. V usage is TRBV20-1 and J usage is TRBJ2-1; maybe TRBD2 (5 bases). This CDR3 comprises 11 residues. CDR1 DFQATT and CDR2 SNEGSKA come from the germline V gene (reference sequence).

J is TRBJ1-6 and V is TRBV6-5; D gene unclear. Trimming left V 4 bases short and J 4 bases short, with 5 bases between. The V gene's germline CDR1 is MNHEY and CDR2 SVGAGI. The CDR3 length is 13 residues. The CDR3 loop reads CASSSQYNSPLHF. DNA for the CDR3: TGTGCCAGCAGTTCCCAGTATAATTCACCCCTCCACTTT.

This sequence joins TRBV18 and TRBJ2-7; a weak D match, TRBD1 (5 bases). CDR1 KGHSH and CDR2 LQKENI come from the germline V gene. The CDR3 extends over 17 amino acids. V shed 1 base and J shed 4 bases, with 20 bases lying between them. CDR3 protein: CASSPLLSTENPYEQYF. The CDR3 coding sequence is TGTGCCAGCTCACCACTCCTCTCGACAGAAAATCCGTACGAGCAGTACTTC.